This T cell receptor (beta chain) was recorded in a study of T cell repertoires in cytomegalovirus infection. This CDR3 region has 15 residues. Trimming removed 2 bases from V and 7 bases from J, with 18 bases in between. Germline CDR1 reads SEHNR; CDR2 reads FQNEAQ (reference sequence). This clonotype was counted only a few times. Its antigen is still unknown. In TCRdb, the reads were re-called with MiXCR into one record per CDR3 protein. This table holds around 430,000 distinct CDR3 sequences, approximately 42% found once. This sequence was found in a human donor in good health (CMV status not recorded). Some clones in this sample may be carry-over from other donors' samples. The material was cultured PBMCs, obtained from culture after CMV antigen stimulation. This sequence joins TRBV7-9 and TRBJ2-7; D gene unclear. The CDR3: CASSLRSSGVGEQYF. The DNA for the CDR3 is TGTGCCAGCAGCTTAAGGTCTTCCGGCGTGGGGGAGCAGTACTTC.